Here is one TCR beta chain with its context. The antigen remains undetermined. Germline V gives CDR1 WNHNN, CDR2 SYGVQD (reference sequence). Between the trimmed V and J ends, which lost 5 bases and 0 bases, there was a span of 2 bases. This CDR3 comprises 12 residues. Time point specified: week 5, during vaccination. One vaccine dose held 300 ug of mutant IDH1 20-mer peptide and came with topical imiquimod. The data stem from a study of a mutant IDH1 vaccine in newly diagnosed glioma. Looking at the study overall: Vaccination started 4-6 weeks after radiotherapy alone, or with temozolomide cycles.

Some clones are missing from TCRdb's copy, which holds only in-frame ones; the method was immunoSEQ multiplex PCR. The sample gives 35,000 to 45,000 clones, more than 85% of which show up once; around 2.8% is in the top ten. J is TRBJ2-1 and V is TRBV10-1; D uncertain. The sample was PBMCs, taken from a glioma patient whose treatment included an IDH1 peptide vaccine. This clonotype originated in a man between 45 and 60 years old with glioma. CDR3 DNA: TGCGCCAGCAGTCGCTCCTACAATGAGCAGTTCTTC. It yields the protein CASSRSYNEQFF.